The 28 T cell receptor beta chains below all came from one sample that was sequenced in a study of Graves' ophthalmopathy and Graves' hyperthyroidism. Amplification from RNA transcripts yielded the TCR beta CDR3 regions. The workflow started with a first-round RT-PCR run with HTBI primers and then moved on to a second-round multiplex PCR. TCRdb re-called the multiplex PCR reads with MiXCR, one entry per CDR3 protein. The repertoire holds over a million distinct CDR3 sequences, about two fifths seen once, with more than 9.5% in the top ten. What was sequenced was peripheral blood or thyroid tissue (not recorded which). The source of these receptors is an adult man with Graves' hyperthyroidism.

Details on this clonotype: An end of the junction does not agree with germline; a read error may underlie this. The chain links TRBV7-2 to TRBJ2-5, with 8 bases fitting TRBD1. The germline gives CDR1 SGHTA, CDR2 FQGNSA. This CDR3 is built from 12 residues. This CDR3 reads CASSGWDRKANF. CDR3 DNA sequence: TGTGCCAGCAGCGGATGGGACAGGAAGGCAAACTTC. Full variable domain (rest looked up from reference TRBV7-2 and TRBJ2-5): GAGVSQSPSNKVTEKGKDVELRCDPISGHTALYWYRQSLGQGLEFLIYFQGNSAPDKSGLPSDRFSAERTGGSVSTLTIQRTQQEDSAVYLCASSGWDRKANFGPGTRLLVL.

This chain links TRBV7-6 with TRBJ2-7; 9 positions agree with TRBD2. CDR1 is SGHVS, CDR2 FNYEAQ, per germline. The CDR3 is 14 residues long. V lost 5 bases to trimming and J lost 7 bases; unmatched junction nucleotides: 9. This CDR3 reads CASSLDAGGREQYF. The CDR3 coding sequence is TGTGCCAGCAGCCTCGACGCGGGAGGGCGGGAGCAGTACTTC.

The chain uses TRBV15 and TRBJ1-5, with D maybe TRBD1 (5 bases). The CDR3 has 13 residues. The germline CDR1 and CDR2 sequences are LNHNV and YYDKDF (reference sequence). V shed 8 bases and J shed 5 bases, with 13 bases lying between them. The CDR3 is CATGDDSYQPQHF. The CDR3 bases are TGTGCCACCGGAGACGACAGTTATCAGCCCCAGCATTTT.

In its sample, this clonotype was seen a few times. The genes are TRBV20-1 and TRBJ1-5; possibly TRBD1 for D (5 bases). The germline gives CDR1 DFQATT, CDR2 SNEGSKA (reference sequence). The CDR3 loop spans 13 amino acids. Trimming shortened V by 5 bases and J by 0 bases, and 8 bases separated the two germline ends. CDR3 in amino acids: CSAGTDSNQPQHF. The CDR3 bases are TGCAGTGCTGGGACGGATAGCAATCAGCCCCAGCATTTT.

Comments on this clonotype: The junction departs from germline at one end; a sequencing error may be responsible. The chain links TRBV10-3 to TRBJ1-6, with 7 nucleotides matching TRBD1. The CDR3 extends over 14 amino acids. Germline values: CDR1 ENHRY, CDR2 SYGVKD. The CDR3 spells CASSTGTVYSPLHF. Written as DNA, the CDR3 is TGTGCCAGCAGTACCGGGACAGTTTATTCACCCCTCCACTTT.

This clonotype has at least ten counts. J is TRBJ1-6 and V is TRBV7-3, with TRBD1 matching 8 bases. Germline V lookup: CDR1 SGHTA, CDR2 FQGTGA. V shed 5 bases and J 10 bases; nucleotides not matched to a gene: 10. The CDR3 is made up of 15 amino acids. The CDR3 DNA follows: TGTGCCAGCAGCCCCGGGACAGGCAGGAGCTCACCCCTCCACTTT. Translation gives CASSPGTGRSSPLHF.

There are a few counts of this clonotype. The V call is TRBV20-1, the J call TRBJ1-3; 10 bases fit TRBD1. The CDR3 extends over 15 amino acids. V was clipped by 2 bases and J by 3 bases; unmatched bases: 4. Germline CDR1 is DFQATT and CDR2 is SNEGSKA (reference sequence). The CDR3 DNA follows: TGCAGTGCTAGACCCGACAGGGGGCTTGGAAACACCATATATTTT. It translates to CSARPDRGLGNTIYF.

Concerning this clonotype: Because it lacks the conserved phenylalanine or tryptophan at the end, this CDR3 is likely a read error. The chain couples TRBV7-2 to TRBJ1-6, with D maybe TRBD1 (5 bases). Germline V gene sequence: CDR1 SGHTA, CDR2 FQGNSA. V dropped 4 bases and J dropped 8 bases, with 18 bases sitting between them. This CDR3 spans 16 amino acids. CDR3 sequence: CASSSPVRGIYSPLHL. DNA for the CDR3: TGTGCCAGCAGCTCACCCGTACGGGGGATCTATTCACCCCTCCACCTT.

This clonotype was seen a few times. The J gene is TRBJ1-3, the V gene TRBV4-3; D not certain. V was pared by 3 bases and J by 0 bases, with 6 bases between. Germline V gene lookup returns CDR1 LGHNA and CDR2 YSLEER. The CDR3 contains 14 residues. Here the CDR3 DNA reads TGCGCCAGCAGCCAGGGCCCCTCTGGAAACACCATATATTTT. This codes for CASSQGPSGNTIYF.

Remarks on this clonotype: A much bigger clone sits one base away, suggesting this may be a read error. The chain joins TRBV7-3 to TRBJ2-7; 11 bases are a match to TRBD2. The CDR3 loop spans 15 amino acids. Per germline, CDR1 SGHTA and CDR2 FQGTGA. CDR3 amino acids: CASSAGTSGPYERYF. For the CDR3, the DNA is TGTGCCAGCAGCGCGGGGACTAGCGGTCCCTACGAGCGGTACTTC. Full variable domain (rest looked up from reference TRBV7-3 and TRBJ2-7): GAGVSQTPSNKVTEKGKYVELRCDPISGHTALYWYRQSLGQGPEFLIYFQGTGAADDSGLPNDRFFAVRPEGSVSTLKIQRTERGDSAVYLCASSAGTSGPYERYFGPGTRLTVT.

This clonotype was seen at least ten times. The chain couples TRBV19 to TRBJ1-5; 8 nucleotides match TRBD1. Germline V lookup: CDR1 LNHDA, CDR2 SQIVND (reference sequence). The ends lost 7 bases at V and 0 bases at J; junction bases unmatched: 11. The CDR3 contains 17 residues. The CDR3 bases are TGTGCCAGTATCGGGACAGGACTCCGCTATAGCAATCAGCCCCAGCATTTT. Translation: CASIGTGLRYSNQPQHF.

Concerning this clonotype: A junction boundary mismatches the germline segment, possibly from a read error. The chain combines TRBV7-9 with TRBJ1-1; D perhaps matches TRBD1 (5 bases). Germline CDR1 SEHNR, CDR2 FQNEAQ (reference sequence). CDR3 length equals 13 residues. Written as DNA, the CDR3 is TGTGCCGGCAGCCCCGTGGGGGGCACTGAAGCTTTCTTT. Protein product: CAGSPVGGTEAFF.

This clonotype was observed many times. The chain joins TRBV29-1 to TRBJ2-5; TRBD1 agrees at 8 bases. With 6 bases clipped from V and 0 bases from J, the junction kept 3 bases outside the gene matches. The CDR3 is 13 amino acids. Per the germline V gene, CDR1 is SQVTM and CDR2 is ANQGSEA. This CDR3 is CSVPQGDQETQYF. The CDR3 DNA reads TGCAGCGTCCCACAGGGGGACCAAGAGACCCAGTACTTC.

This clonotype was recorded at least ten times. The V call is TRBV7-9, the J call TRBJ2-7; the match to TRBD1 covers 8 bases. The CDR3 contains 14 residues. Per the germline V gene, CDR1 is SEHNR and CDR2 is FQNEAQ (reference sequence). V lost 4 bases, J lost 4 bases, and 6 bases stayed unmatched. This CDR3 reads CASSSRDRRYEQYF. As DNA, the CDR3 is TGTGCCAGCAGCTCCCGGGACAGGCGGTACGAGCAGTACTTC.

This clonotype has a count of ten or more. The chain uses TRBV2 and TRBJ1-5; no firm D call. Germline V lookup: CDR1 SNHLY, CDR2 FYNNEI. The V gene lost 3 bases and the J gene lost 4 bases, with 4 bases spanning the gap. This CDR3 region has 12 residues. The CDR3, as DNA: TGTGCCAGCAGTGATAGGAATCAGCCCCAGCATTTT. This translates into CASSDRNQPQHF.

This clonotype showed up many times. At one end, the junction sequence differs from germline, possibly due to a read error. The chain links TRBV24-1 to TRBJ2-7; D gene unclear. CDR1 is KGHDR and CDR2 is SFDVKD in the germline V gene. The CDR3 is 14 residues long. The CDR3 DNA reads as TGTGCCACCAGTGAGGACGGAGCCGATCCTCGGCAGTACTTT. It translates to CATSEDGADPRQYF.

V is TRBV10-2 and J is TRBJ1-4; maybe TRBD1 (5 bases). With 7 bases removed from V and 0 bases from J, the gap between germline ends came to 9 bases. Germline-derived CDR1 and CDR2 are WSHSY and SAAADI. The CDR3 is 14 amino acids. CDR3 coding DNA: TGCGCCAGCACGGGGGTTGCAACTAATGAAAAACTGTTTTTT. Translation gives CASTGVATNEKLFF.

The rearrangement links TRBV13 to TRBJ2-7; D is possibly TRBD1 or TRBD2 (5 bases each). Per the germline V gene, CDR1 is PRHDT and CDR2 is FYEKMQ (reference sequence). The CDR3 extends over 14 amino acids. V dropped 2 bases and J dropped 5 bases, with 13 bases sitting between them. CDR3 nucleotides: TGTGCCAGCAGCTTAAGGGACCGCGGAAACGAGCAGTACTTC. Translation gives CASSLRDRGNEQYF.

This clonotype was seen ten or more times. The CDR3 is CSAGRGIYSNQPQHF. In nucleotides, the CDR3 is TGCAGTGCTGGCAGGGGGATATATAGCAATCAGCCCCAGCATTTT. V gene TRBV20-1 combines with J gene TRBJ1-5, with 7 bases identical to TRBD1. Germline V gives CDR1 DFQATT, CDR2 SNEGSKA (reference sequence). The CDR3 runs 15 residues. Trimming took 5 bases from V and 0 from J; bases not matched to a gene: 7.

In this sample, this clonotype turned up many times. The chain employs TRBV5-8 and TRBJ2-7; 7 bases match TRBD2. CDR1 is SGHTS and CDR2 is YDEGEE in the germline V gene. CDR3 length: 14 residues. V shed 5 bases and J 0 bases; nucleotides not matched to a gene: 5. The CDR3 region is CASSPGLFSYEQYF. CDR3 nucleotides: TGTGCCAGCAGTCCGGGACTATTCTCCTACGAGCAGTACTTC.

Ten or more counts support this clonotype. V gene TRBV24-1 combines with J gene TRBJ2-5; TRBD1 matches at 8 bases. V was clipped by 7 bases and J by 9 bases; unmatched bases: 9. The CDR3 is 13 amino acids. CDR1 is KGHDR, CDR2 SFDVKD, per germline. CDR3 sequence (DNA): TGTGCCACCAGGGACAGGGCCATCGAGCCCCAGTACTTC. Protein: CATRDRAIEPQYF.

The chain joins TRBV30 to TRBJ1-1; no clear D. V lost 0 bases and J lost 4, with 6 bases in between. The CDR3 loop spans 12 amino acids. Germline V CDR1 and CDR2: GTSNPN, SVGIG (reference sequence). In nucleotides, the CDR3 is TGTGCCTGGAGTGTGGGGTTCACTGAAGCTTTCTTT. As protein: CAWSVGFTEAFF. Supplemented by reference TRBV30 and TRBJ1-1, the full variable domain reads SQTIHQWPATLVQPVGSPLSLECTVEGTSNPNLYWYRQAAGRGLQLLFYSVGIGQISSEVPQNLSASRPQDRQFILSSKKLLLSDSGFYLCAWSVGFTEAFFGQGTRLTVV.

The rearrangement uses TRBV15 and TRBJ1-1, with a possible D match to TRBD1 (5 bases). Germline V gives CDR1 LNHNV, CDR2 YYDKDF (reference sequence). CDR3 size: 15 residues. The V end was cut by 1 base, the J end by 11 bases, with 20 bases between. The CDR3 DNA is TGTGCCACCAGCAGAGGTTTGAGGGGCGTTAAGTTGGCTTTCTTT. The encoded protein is CATSRGLRGVKLAFF.

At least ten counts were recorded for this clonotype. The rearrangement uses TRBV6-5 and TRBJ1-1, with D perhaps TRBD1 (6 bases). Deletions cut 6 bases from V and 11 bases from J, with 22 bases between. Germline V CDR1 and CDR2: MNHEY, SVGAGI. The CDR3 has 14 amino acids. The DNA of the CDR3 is TGTGCCAGCAGCACCAGGACAGCGATCCCAAGGGCTTTCTTT. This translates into CASSTRTAIPRAFF.

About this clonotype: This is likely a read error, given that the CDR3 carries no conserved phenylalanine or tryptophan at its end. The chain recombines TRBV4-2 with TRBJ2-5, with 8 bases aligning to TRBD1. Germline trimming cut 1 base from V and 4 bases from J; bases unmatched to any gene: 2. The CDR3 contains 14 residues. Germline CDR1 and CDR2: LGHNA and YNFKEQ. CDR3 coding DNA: TGTGCCAGCAGCCAAGGACAGGGGCGAGAGACCCAGTACCTC. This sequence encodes CASSQGQGRETQYL.

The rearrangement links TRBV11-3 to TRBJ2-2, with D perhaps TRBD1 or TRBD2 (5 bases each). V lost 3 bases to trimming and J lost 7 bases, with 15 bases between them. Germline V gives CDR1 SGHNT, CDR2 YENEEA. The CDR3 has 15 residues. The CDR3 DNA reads TGTGCCAGCAGCTTGGGGGAACGATTTGTCGGGGAGCTGTTTTTT. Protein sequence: CASSLGERFVGELFF.

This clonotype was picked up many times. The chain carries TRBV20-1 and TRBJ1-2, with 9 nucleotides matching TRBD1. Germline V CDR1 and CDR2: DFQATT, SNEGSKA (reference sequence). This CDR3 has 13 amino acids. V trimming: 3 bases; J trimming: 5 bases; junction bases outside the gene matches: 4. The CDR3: CSASEGQGYGYTF. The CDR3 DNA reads TGCAGTGCTAGCGAGGGACAGGGATATGGCTACACCTTC.

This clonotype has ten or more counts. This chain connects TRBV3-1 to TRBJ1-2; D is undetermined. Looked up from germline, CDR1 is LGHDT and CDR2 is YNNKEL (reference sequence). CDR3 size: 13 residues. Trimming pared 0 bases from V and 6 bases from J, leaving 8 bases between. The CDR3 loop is CASSQDWGDGYTF. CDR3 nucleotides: TGTGCCAGCAGCCAAGATTGGGGAGATGGCTACACCTTC. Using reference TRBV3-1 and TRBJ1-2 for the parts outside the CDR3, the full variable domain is DTAVSQTPKYLVTQMGNDKSIKCEQNLGHDTMYWYKQDSKKFLKIMFSYNNKELIINETVPNRFSPKSPDKAHLNLHINSLELGDSAVYFCASSQDWGDGYTFGSGTRLTVV.